This TCR beta chain is drawn from a study of blood T cell repertoires in COVID-19 (dated by TCRdb to the early 2020s). About the investigation overall: Samples from collaborators originated in the United States, Italy and Spain and spanned both the acute and convalescent phases of COVID-19. A de-identified subject ID, COVID-19 status, age in years and sex were almost always included in the sample metadata. The dataset comprised deeply sampled blood TCRbeta repertoires from subjects exposed to, actively infected with, or recovered from COVID-19. The repertoires were released in a freely available public database meant as a resource for research on the immune response to SARS-CoV-2. Samples were obtained from the ongoing ImmuneRACE study (first 160 participants) and from 950 to 1,500 subjects provided by 6 global collaborators. Where HLA class I and class II types were available, the types were taken from metadata supplied by the sample provider, not from assay-based typing. The material from the prospective study consisted of cDNA or gDNA derived from T cells, B-cell-depleted T cells, or PBMCs.

The paper as a whole reports these results and caveats: The quantity of clinical and demographic metadata differed by source and by participant and was supplied without curation.

Worth noting for this clone: It lacks a known antigen. Base qualities were left out, and no much larger clone turns up one base away.

The collaborating institutions used their own protocols to collect whole blood in K2EDTA tubes. For TCRbeta analysis, collaborators shipped samples as frozen whole blood, isolated PBMCs, or DNA extracted from either of those sample types. Via the germline V gene, CDR1 is SGHTA and CDR2 FQGNSA. Taken from cysteine to phenylalanine, the CDR3 has 15 residues. Of the read, only the CDR3 DNA is kept; its 45 bases are in frame from base 1. V lost 2 bases and J lost 0 bases; the stretch between them is 10 bases long. TCRbeta CDR3 regions were amplified from genomic DNA by means of the immunoSEQ Assay, a bias-controlled multiplex PCR. In the paper's pipeline: The number of nucleated cells in each sample was estimated from the amplification of reference gene primers within the assay. To quantify the absolute abundance of each unique TCRbeta CDR3 rearrangement, sequence reads were collapsed and filtered. For each sample, productive Simpson clonality was calculated as the square root of Simpson's diversity index over productive rearrangements. TCRdb mirrors the immuneACCESS table, restricted to in-frame sequences. Some clones are absent from its copies; in checked studies, under half trace to an unresolved V gene, and the reason for the others is unknown. The DNA was the basis for D and trimming; V, J and clone size are from that table. This sample is represented by hundreds of thousands of clones; about nine tenths of them were singletons. Of the sample, roughly 0.25% falls within the top ten clones.

The rearranged segments are TRBV7-2 and TRBJ1-1, and the D gene may be TRBD1, 5 bases matching. The sample was peripheral blood. The receptor comes from a woman aged 18-29 years with acute or convalescent COVID-19. Here is the DNA: TGTGCCAGCAGCTTACAGGGAATCATGAACACTGAAGCTTTCTTT. This translates into CASSLQGIMNTEAFF.